The 14 T cell receptor beta chains reported below all come from one sample, sequenced in a study of technical replicates of blood from several donors (dated by TCRdb to about 2017). The library was made by the immunoSEQ multiplex PCR assay. The clones in this table, taken by TCRdb from immuneACCESS, are in-frame only. Not every clone is retained; where verified, under half of the shortfall comes from an unresolved V gene, and the cause of the rest is unknown. This sample has tens of thousands of clones in its table, and just under 95% of those were observed once. Jointly, the top ten make up approximately 0.4% of the sample. Sequences were obtained from T cells isolated from PBMCs. These receptors came from a human donor in good health.

The J gene is TRBJ1-2, the V gene TRBV6-6; TRBD1 matches at 7 bases. This CDR3 spans 11 amino acids. The J segment lost 11 bases and the V segment lost 8 bases, leaving 8 bases of the junction unmatched. Per germline, CDR1 MNHNY and CDR2 SVGAGI (reference sequence). CDR3 region: CASYRDSFYTF. In DNA, the CDR3 is TGTGCCAGCTATAGGGACAGCTTTTACACCTTC.

The chain joins TRBV10-1 to TRBJ1-2; 8 bases agree with TRBD1. The CDR3 runs to 15 residues. J lost 4 bases, V lost 9 bases, and 13 bases had no gene match. The V gene's germline CDR1 is WNHNN and CDR2 SYGVQD (reference sequence). For the CDR3, the DNA is TGCGCCAGGGGCTCAAGACAGGGGCAGACCTATGGCTACACCTTC. It encodes CARGSRQGQTYGYTF.

The chain recombines TRBV2 with TRBJ1-2, with D maybe TRBD1 (5 bases). The CDR3 consists of 13 residues. CDR1 SNHLY and CDR2 FYNNEI come from the germline V gene. V was pared by 7 bases and J by 4 bases, with 13 bases between. Written as DNA, the CDR3 is TGTGCCAGCATTAACACCGGGGGCTATGGCTACACCTTC. Amino acid sequence: CASINTGGYGYTF.

The CDR3 nucleotides are TGTGCCAGCAGCTTTTTTCAGGGAAGCTCCTACAATGAGCAGTTCTTC. It specifies CASSFFQGSSYNEQFF. The chain links TRBV5-8 to TRBJ2-1; a weak D match, TRBD1 (5 bases). Trimming left V 2 bases short and J 0 bases short, with 12 bases between. Germline V CDR1 and CDR2: SGHTS, YDEGEE. The CDR3 totals 16 residues.

J is TRBJ1-2 and V is TRBV7-2; 11 bases line up with TRBD1. This CDR3 spans 14 amino acids. Losses at the gene ends were 3 bases for V and 7 bases for J; bases not matched to a gene: 4. CDR1 and CDR2 from the germline V gene are SGHTA and FQGNSA. The CDR3 sequence is CASSFGQGARGYTF. The CDR3 bases are TGTGCCAGCAGCTTTGGACAGGGGGCGCGTGGCTACACCTTC.

The table lists this clone with a count of one. The rearrangement links TRBV21-1 to TRBJ1-1; no DNA check was done on the table's D call, TRBD1. TRBV21-1 is tagged as a pseudogene. This CDR3 region has 15 residues. CDR3 nucleotide sequence: TGTGCCAGCAGGGCCCAAAGAGGGGGATTAGGGGAAGCTTTCTTT. As protein: CASRAQRGGLGEAFF.

This chain joins TRBV5-1 and TRBJ1-1, with TRBD1 as a possible D gene (5 bases). This CDR3 comprises 15 residues. From germline, CDR1 is SGHRS and CDR2 YFSETQ. Trimming removed 3 bases from V and 4 bases from J, with 16 bases in between. The CDR3 loop is CASSSGGGYSTEAFF. The CDR3 nucleotides read TGCGCCAGCAGCTCGGGGGGAGGGTATAGCACTGAAGCTTTCTTT.

The rearrangement uses TRBV6-6 and TRBJ2-7; 7 nucleotides align to TRBD1. Trimming at V came to 4 bases and at J to 3 bases, leaving 9 bases not matched to a gene. Germline-derived CDR1 and CDR2 are MNHNY and SVGAGI (reference sequence). This CDR3 comprises 15 residues. The CDR3 nucleotides are TGTGCCAGCAGTTTTACAGGGGATAGCTTCTACGAGCAGTACTTC. It encodes CASSFTGDSFYEQYF.

The V call is TRBV13, the J call TRBJ2-5; TRBD1 matches at 10 bases. The germline CDR1 and CDR2 sequences are PRHDT and FYEKMQ (reference sequence). There are 15 residues in the CDR3. The V segment lost 5 bases and the J segment 7 bases; nucleotides outside the gene matches: 10. The CDR3 coding sequence is TGTGCCAGCAGCGCTCCCGGGACAGGGGAGAGGACCCAGTACTTC. Protein: CASSAPGTGERTQYF.

The chain is built from TRBV5-6 and TRBJ2-7; D is unresolved. The ends were cut back, 2 bases at V and 3 bases at J, with 9 bases in the middle. Per germline, CDR1 SGHDT and CDR2 YYEEEE. The CDR3 extends over 13 amino acids. The chain's CDR3 is CASSFSENYEQYF. The DNA for the CDR3 is TGTGCCAGCAGCTTTTCCGAGAACTACGAGCAGTACTTC.

The chain links TRBV9 to TRBJ1-1; 8 positions agree with TRBD1. Germline assignment: CDR1 SGDLS and CDR2 YYNGEE. V was pared by 4 bases and J by 6 bases, with 8 bases of the junction left unmatched. The CDR3 is 14 amino acids. This chain's CDR3 is CASSSGQGGAEAFF. DNA of the CDR3: TGTGCCAGCAGCTCAGGACAGGGCGGCGCTGAAGCTTTCTTT.

The chain employs TRBV13 and TRBJ2-5, with 7 bases identical to TRBD1. Trimming cost V 5 bases and J 1 base; bases outside gene matches: 4. The CDR3 is made up of 14 amino acids. Germline values: CDR1 PRHDT, CDR2 FYEKMQ (reference sequence). DNA for the CDR3: TGTGCCAGCAGCCTCAGACAGGGCCAAGAGACCCAGTACTTC. This sequence encodes CASSLRQGQETQYF.

The V gene is TRBV30, the J gene TRBJ2-5, with TRBD1 identical over 7 bases. The CDR3 totals 18 residues. Germline V gene sequence: CDR1 GTSNPN, CDR2 SVGIG (reference sequence). With 2 bases clipped from V and 1 base from J, the junction kept 16 bases outside the gene matches. The CDR3 here is CAWSSRDRQLWGQETQYF. In DNA, the CDR3 is TGTGCCTGGAGTTCCAGGGACAGACAACTATGGGGCCAAGAGACCCAGTACTTC.

This rearrangement joins TRBV28 to TRBJ2-1; a possible D gene is TRBD2 (6 bases). CDR3 length: 13 amino acids. The ends were cut back, 2 bases at V and 8 bases at J, with 10 bases in the middle. Germline assignment: CDR1 MDHEN and CDR2 SYDVKM. The CDR3 sequence: CASSLMSGDEQFF. In DNA form, the CDR3 reads TGTGCCAGCAGTTTAATGTCGGGAGATGAGCAGTTCTTC.